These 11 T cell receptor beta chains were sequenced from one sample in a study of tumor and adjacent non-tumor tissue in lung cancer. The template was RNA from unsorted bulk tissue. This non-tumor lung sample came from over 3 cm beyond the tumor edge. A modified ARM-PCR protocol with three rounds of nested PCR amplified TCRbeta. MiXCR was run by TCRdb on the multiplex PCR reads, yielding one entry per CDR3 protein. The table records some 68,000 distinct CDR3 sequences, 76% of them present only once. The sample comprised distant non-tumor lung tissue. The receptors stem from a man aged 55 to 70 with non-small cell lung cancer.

The CDR3 protein is CASHPAGRAGNEQFF. CDR3 sequence (DNA): TGTGCCAGCCACCCCGCTGGCAGGGCTGGAAATGAGCAGTTCTTC. The gene calls are TRBV2 and TRBJ2-1; maybe TRBD1 (5 bases). The CDR3 sequence is 15 residues long. Trimming cost V 8 bases and J 7 bases, with 21 bases left between them. Germline lookup yields CDR1 SNHLY and CDR2 FYNNEI. The full variable domain, rest sourced from reference TRBV2 and TRBJ2-1, is EPEVTQTPSHQVTQMGQEVILRCVPISNHLYFYWYRQILGQKVEFLVSFYNNEISEKSEIFDDQFSVERPDGSNFTLKIRSTKLEDSAMYFCASHPAGRAGNEQFFGPGTRLTVL.

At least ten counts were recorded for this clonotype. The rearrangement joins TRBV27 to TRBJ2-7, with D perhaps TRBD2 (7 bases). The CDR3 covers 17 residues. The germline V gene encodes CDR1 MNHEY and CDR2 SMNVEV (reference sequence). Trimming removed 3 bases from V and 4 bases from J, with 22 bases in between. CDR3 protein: CASSFRRGGSGGYEQYF. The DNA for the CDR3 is TGTGCCAGCAGTTTCCGACGCGGGGGCTCAGGCGGGTACGAGCAGTACTTC.

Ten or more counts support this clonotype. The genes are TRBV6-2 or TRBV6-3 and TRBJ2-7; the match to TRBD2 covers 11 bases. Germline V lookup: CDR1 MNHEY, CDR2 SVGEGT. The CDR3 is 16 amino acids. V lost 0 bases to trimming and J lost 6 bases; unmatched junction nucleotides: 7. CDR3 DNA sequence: TGTGCCAGCAGTTACTCGTCACTACTAGCGGGAGTCGAGCAGTACTTC. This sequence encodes CASSYSSLLAGVEQYF.

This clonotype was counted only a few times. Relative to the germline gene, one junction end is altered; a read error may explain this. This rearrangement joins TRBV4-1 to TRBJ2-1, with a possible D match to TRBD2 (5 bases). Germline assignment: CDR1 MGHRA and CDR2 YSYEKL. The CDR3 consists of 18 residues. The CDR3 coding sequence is TGCGCCTGCAGCCAATTCCCCGTTAGAGCGGCTGACTACAATGAGCAGTTCTTC. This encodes CACSQFPVRAADYNEQFF.

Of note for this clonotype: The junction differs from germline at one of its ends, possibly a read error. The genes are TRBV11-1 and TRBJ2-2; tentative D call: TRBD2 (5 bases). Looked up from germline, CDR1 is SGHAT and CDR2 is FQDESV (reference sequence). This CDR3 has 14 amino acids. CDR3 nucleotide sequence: TGTGCCAGCAACTTTACTAGTGACACAGGGGAGCTGTTTTTT. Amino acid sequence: CASNFTSDTGELFF.

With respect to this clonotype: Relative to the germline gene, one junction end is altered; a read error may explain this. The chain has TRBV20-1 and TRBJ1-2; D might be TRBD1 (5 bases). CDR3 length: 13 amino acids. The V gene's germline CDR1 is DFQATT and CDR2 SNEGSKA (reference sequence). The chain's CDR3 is CSVRDPSGHGYAF. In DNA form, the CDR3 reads TGCAGTGTTAGAGATCCGTCAGGGCATGGCTACGCCTTC.

CDR3 DNA: TGTGCCAGCAGCCCTCAGGGAGGCGTGGAGACCCGATACTTC. Amino acid sequence: CASSPQGGVETRYF. V gene TRBV6-1 combines with J gene TRBJ2-5; maybe TRBD2 (6 bases). The CDR3 is 14 residues long. The germline V gene encodes CDR1 MNHNS and CDR2 SASEGT. Trimming took off 6 bases at V and 14 bases at J, with 25 bases between the two ends.

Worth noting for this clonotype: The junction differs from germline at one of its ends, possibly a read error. CDR3 sequence reads: CVSSPRKRGGYNEQFF. DNA for the CDR3: TGTGTCAGCAGTCCAAGGAAGCGGGGGGGATACAATGAGCAGTTCTTC. This chain joins TRBV11-1 and TRBJ2-1; 10 bases are a match to TRBD2. This CDR3 has 16 amino acids. Germline lookup yields CDR1 SGHAT and CDR2 FQDESV (reference sequence).

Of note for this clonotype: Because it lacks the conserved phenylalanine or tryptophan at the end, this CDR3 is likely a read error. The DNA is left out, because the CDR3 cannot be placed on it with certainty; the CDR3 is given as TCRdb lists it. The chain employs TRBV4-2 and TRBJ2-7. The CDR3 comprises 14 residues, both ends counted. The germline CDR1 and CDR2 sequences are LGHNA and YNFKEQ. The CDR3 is CASSQEGRAYEQYL.

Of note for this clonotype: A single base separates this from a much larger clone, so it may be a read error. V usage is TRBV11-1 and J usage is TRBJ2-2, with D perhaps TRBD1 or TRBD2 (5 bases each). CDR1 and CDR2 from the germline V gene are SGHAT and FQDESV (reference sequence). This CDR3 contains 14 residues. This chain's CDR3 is CASNSRQSPGELFF. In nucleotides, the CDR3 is TGTGCCAGCAACTCCCGACAGAGCCCCGGGGAGCTGTTTTTC.

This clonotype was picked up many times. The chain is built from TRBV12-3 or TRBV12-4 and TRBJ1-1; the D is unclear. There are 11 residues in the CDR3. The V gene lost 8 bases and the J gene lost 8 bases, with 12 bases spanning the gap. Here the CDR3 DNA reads TGTGCCAGCGGCCAGACCCTGGAAGCTTTCTTT. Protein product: CASGQTLEAFF.